The clone carrying this T cell receptor (beta chain) was counted ten times or more. What it recognizes is unknown. This record belongs to a study of response to subunit inactivated influenza vaccine. General study results and limits: It was the authors' suggestion that each seasonal influenza vaccination recruits few new T cells.

The germline V and J ends were trimmed by 1 base and 4 bases, with 13 bases remaining between them. CDR1 is MGHRA, CDR2 YSYEKL, per germline. The CDR3 totals 15 residues. TCRdb reprocessed the RT-PCR reads via MiXCR and lists one record per CDR3 protein. The table lists some 800,000 distinct CDR3 sequences, around 20% of them singletons, with roughly a tenth in the top ten. The gene calls are TRBV4-1 and TRBJ2-5; D tentatively fits TRBD1 or TRBD2 (5 bases each). The sequences come from PBMCs from blood, collected 4 to 6 days after vaccination. The receptor was isolated from a middle-aged man who received an inactivated influenza vaccine. CDR3: CASSQVGAGRETQYF. The CDR3, as DNA: TGCGCCAGCAGCCAAGTCGGGGCAGGGAGAGAGACCCAGTACTTC.